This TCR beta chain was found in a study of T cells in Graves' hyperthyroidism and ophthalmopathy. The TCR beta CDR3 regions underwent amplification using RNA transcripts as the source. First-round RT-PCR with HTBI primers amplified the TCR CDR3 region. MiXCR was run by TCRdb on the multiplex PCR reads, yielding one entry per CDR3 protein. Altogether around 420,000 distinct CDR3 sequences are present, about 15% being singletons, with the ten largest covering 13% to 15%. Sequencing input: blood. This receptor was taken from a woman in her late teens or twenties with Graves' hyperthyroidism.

CDR3 nucleotides: TGTGCCAGCAGTCCCCAGGCTAGCGGGAAGAATGAGCAGTTCTTC. As protein: CASSPQASGKNEQFF. This chain connects TRBV12-3 or TRBV12-4 to TRBJ2-1; 9 bases match TRBD2. Trimming cost V 5 bases and J 7 bases; bases outside gene matches: 9. The CDR3 has 15 residues.